This T cell receptor beta chain was sequenced during a study of prognosis after radiotherapy for stage I lung cancer. The overall study: With around 13 men and five to seven women, the cohort's median age was about 74 years, range about 50–85. After radiotherapy, distant metastases appeared in several patients at a median of around seven months, and 15 patients showed no significant progression.

Germline V gene lookup returns CDR1 MNHNS and CDR2 SASEGT. The CDR3 sequence is 16 residues long. V was clipped by 5 bases and J by 6 bases; unmatched bases: 10. Two-round multiplex PCR, the amplification method, yielded TCR beta CDR3 from genomic DNA. Primers specific to each TRBV and TRBJ gene drove first-round PCR. A single record per CDR3 protein comes from TCRdb applying MiXCR to the multiplex PCR reads. The sample yields some 56,000 distinct CDR3 sequences, about 26% seen once. Study observations and caveats: Patients with distant metastases had lower Shannon entropy after stereotactic body radiation therapy.

This clonotype was recorded many times. As yet, its antigen is unknown. The chain joins TRBV6-1 to TRBJ2-1; 10 nucleotides line up with TRBD2. The clonotype originates from a donor over 45 with non-small cell lung cancer. Sequences were derived from PBMCs, sampled before or after stereotactic body radiation therapy (not recorded which). For the CDR3, the DNA is TGTGCCAGCAGTCACCCCGGACTAGCGGCGGGCAATGAGCAGTTCTTC. Amino acid sequence: CASSHPGLAAGNEQFF.